This T cell receptor beta chain was observed in a study of cytomegalovirus exposure and HLA in healthy donors. Study conclusions and caveats: Association with HLA alleles at 0.05 false discovery rate was found for about 17,000 TCR beta sequences in a later analysis. Later analysis associated a missense DCLRE1C variant with TCR beta V- and J-gene trimming.

The junction had 15 bases not matched to a gene; V was cut back by 4 bases and J by 1 base. Germline V gene data show CDR1 as SQVTM and CDR2 as ANQGSEA. The CDR3 loop spans 17 amino acids. PCR was performed using 60 Vbeta and 13 Jbeta primers. Original processing notes: Later analysis identified some 80 million unique TCR beta chains, approximately 10 million shared. Profiling relied on immunoSEQ multiplex PCR, and the TCRdb table lists in-frame clones only, not all of them. V and J calls plus clone size are reproduced from that table; the DNA served to infer D and trimming. Of around 140,000 clones listed, approximately 85% were seen once; the top ten hold just over 8%. Every donor was a healthy person donating bone marrow. In the case of this clone: Its antigen is not known.

Sequences were obtained from PBMCs. The chain has TRBV29-1 and TRBJ2-7, with TRBD1 identical over 8 bases. The sequence was collected from a woman between 50 and 59 years old in good health and CMV-seropositive. CDR3 in DNA: TGCAGCGTTGGGGGGAAGGCAGGGGGCCTCGGATCCTACGAGCAGTACTTC. Translation: CSVGGKAGGLGSYEQYF.